Described below is a single T cell receptor beta chain sequence and its context. The germline CDR1 and CDR2 sequences are KGHSH and LQKENI. After removal of 5 bases from V and 6 bases from J, the junction contained 6 bases not matched to a gene. The CDR3 runs to 14 residues. This specimen comes from a study of blood T cell repertoires in COVID-19. In the study overall: Sites across the United States, Italy and Spain contributed samples from acute and convalescent COVID-19. Sample material is recorded as cDNA or gDNA derived from T cells, B-cell-depleted T cells, or PBMCs.

Original methodology: Estimation of nucleated cell counts relied on the amplification of reference gene primers. Assay used: immunoSEQ multiplex PCR; TCRdb lists only in-frame clones, some missing. V and J calls and clone size are given by that table; D and trimming were obtained from the DNA. Altogether about 140,000 clones are present, about 87% being singletons, with the ten largest covering approximately 40%. The material sequenced was peripheral blood. The chain has TRBV18 and TRBJ1-4; 7 bases align to TRBD1. This TCR was recovered from a man in his forties or fifties who had recovered from COVID-19. The CDR3 spells CASSTRTGYEKLFF. The DNA for the CDR3 is TGTGCCAGCTCAACTAGGACAGGTTATGAAAAACTGTTTTTT.